The clone carrying this T cell receptor (beta chain) occurred many times. The antigen is undetermined. Unique molecular identifiers were incorporated when the TCRbeta library was constructed. TCRdb called the PCR reads again in MiXCR, with one record for every CDR3 protein. The sample yields hundreds of thousands of distinct CDR3 sequences, around 13% seen once. The data were taken from a study of T-cell reconstitution after alpha-beta-depleted transplantation in children. Findings of the study overall: Reportedly, only several hundred clones from non-depleted graft cells drove alpha-beta T-cell counts at about two months.

The length of the CDR3 is 16 residues. The junction had 9 bases not matched to a gene; V was cut back by 3 bases and J by 0 bases. From germline, CDR1 is DFQATT and CDR2 SNEGSKA (reference sequence). The chain combines TRBV20-1 with TRBJ2-7; 9 bases are a match to TRBD2. This sample comprised PBMCs, obtained before TCRalphabeta/CD19-depleted stem cell transplant. The sequence was obtained from a girl aged 2-10 years with congenital amegakaryocytic thrombocytopenia, due to receive a stem cell transplant. The DNA for the CDR3 is TGCAGTGCTAGGGACCTGACTAGCGGACTCTCCTACGAGCAGTACTTC. Its translation: CSARDLTSGLSYEQYF.